Sequencing of this T cell receptor (beta chain) was carried out in a study of shared clonotypes between healthy human individuals. Only Caucasian adults living in Nashville, Tennessee served as donors. Libraries were prepared by immunoSEQ multiplex PCR; TCRdb keeps only in-frame clonotypes and omits some of them. The table lists 2 million to 2.5 million clones, 95% of them singletons. With V trimmed by 1 base and J by 6 bases, 17 bases remained unmatched. This CDR3 has 19 amino acids. Looked up from germline, CDR1 is MNHNS and CDR2 is SASEGT. This chain connects TRBV6-1 to TRBJ1-5; 8 nucleotides agree with TRBD1. Sequencing was done on a sample of naive CD4+ T cells sorted from blood. The subset is: CD45RA+ positively selected. The sequence was collected from a man aged 18 to 29 in good health. The CDR3 here is CASSEVPWRGRGRGQPQHF. The CDR3 DNA sequence: TGTGCCAGCAGTGAAGTGCCGTGGCGAGGCAGGGGGCGCGGTCAGCCCCAGCATTTT.